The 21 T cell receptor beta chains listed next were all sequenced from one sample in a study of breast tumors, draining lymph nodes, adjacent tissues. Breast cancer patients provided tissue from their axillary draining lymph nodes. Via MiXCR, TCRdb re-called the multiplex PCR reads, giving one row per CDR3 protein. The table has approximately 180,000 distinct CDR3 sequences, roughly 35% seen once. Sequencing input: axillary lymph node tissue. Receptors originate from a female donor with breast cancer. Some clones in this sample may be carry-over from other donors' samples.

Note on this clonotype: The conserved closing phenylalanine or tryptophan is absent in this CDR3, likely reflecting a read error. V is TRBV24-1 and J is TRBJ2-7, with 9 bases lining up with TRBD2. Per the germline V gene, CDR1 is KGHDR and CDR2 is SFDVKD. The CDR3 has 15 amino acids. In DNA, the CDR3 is TGTACCACCAGTGATCCATTTTATAGCGGGGGAGAGCAGTACCTC. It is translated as CTTSDPFYSGGEQYL.

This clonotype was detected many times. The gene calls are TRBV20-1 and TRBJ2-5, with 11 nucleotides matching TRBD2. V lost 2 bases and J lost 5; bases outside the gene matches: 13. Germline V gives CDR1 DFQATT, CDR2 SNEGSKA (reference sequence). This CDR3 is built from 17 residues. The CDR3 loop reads CSARNILAGGWVETQYF. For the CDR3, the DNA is TGCAGTGCTAGAAATATCCTAGCGGGAGGATGGGTGGAGACCCAGTACTTC.

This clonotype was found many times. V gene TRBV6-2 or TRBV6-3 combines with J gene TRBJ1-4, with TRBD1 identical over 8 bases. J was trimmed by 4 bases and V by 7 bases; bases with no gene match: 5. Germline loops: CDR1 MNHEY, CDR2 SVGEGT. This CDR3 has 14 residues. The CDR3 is CASIPGGGNEKLFF. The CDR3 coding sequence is TGTGCCAGCATCCCAGGGGGCGGTAATGAAAAACTGTTTTTT.

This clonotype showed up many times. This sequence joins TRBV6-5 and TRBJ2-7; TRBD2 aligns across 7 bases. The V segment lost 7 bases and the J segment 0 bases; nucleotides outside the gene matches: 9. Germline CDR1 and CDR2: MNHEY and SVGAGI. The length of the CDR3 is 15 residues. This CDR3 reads CASTAAGSYSYEQYF. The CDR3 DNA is TGTGCCAGCACCGCAGCGGGGTCATACTCCTACGAGCAGTACTTC.

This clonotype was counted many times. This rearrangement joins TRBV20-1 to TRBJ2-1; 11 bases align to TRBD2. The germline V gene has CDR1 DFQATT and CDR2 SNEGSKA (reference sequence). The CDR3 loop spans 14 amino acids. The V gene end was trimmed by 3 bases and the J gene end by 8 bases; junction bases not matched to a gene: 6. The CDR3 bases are TGCAGTGCTAGTAGACTAGCGGGAAGGTATGAGCAGTTCTTC. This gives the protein CSASRLAGRYEQFF.

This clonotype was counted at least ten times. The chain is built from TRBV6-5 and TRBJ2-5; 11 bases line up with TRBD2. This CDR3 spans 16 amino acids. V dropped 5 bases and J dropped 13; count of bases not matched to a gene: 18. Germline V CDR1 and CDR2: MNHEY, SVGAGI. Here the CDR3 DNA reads TGTGCCAGCAGTATTTCCGGGACTAGCGGACTCCCGGTCCGGTACTTC. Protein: CASSISGTSGLPVRYF.

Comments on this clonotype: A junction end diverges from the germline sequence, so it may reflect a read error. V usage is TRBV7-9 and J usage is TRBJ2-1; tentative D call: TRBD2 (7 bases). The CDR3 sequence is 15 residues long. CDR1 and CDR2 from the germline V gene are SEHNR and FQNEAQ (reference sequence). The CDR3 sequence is CASSSLGGPGNEQLF. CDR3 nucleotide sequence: TGTGCCAGCAGCTCCCTGGGGGGGCCCGGCAATGAGCAGCTCTTC.

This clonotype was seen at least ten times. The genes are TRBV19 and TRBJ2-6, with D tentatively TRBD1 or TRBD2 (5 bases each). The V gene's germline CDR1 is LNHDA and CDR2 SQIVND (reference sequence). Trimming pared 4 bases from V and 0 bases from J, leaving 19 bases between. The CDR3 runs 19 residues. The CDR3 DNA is TGTGCCAGTAGTACAGCAGGGTTTAAGAGGGACTCTGGGGCCAACGTCCTGACTTTC. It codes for CASSTAGFKRDSGANVLTF.

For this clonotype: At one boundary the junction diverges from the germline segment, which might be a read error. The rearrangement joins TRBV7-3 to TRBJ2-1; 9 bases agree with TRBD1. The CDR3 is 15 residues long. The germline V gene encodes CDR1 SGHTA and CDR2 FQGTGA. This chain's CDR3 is CASSSPGQGYHEQPF. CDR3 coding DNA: TGTGCCAGCAGCTCCCCGGGACAGGGATACCATGAGCAGCCCTTC.

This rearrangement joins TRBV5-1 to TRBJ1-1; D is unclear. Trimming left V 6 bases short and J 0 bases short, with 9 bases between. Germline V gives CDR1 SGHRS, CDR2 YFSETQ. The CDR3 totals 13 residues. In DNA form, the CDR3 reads TGCGCCAGCACCCATGGAATGAACACTGAAGCTTTCTTT. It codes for CASTHGMNTEAFF.

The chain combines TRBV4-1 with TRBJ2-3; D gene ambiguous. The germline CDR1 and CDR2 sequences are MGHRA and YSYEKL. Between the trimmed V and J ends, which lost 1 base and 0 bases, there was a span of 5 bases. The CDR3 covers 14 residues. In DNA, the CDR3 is TGCGCCAGCAGCCAAGTTCCCAGCACAGATACGCAGTATTTT. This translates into CASSQVPSTDTQYF.

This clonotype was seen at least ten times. For the CDR3, the DNA is TGTGCCAGCCCTAAGCTGGACATCCTAACCGGGGCCAACGTCCTGACTTTC. As protein: CASPKLDILTGANVLTF. J is TRBJ2-6 and V is TRBV11-2; a weak D match, TRBD1 (5 bases). CDR1 is SGHAT, CDR2 FQNNGV, per germline. The V and J ends lost 8 bases and 4 bases respectively, with 21 bases between them. CDR3 length equals 17 residues.

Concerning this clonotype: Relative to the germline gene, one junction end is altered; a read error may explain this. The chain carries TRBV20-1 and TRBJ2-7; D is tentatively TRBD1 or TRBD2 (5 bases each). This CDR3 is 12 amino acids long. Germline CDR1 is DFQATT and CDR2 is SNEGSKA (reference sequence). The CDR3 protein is CSATGRRDEQHF. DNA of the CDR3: TGCAGTGCTACGGGGCGTAGGGACGAACAGCACTTC.

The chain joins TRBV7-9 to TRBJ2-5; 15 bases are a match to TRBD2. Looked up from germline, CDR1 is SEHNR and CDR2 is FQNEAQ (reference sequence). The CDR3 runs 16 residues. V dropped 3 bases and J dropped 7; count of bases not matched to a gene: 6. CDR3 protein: CASSFGLAGGQGTQYF. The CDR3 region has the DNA TGTGCCAGCAGCTTCGGACTAGCGGGGGGGCAGGGGACCCAGTACTTC.

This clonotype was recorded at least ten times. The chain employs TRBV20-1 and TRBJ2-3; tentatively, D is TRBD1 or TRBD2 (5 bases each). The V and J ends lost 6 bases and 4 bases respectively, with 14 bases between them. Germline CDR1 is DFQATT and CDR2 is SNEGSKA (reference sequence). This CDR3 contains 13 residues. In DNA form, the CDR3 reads TGCAGTGCGGCTTCCGGGACGCCAGATACGCAGTATTTT. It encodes CSAASGTPDTQYF.

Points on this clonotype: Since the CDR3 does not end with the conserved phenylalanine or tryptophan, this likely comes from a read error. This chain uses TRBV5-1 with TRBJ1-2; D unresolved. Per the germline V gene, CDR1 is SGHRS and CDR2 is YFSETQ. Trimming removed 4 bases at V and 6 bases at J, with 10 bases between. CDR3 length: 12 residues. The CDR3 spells CASSLVGDGYTV. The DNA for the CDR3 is TGCGCCAGCAGCCTCGTCGGGGATGGCTACACCGTC.

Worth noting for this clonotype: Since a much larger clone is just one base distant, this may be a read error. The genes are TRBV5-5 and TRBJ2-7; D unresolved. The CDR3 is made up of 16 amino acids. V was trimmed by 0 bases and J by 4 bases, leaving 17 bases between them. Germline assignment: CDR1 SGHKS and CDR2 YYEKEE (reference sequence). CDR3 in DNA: TGTGCCAGCAGCTTGGCCTTCGCCAGGTACACTTACGAGCAGTACTTC. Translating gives CASSLAFARYTYEQYF.

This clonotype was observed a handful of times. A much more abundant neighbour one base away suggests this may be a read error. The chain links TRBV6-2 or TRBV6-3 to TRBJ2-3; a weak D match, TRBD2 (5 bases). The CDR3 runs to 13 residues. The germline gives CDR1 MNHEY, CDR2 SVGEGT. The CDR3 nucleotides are TGTGTCAGCCGCGGTCGGGACACAGATACGCAGTATTTT. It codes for CVSRGRDTDTQYF.

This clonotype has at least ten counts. The CDR3 spells CASSQSRYWDEQYF. The CDR3 region has the DNA TGCGCCAGCAGCCAGTCCCGCTATTGGGACGAGCAGTACTTC. The chain couples TRBV4-3 to TRBJ2-7, with D unresolved. Germline CDR1 is LGHNA and CDR2 is YSLEER. The CDR3 has 14 amino acids. V lost 3 bases to trimming and J lost 5 bases, with 14 bases between them.

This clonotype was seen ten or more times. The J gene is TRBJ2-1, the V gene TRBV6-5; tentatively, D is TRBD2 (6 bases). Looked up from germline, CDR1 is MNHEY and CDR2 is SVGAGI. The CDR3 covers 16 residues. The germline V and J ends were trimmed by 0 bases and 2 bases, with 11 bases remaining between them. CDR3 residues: CASSYSPGEAYNEQFF. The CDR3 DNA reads TGTGCCAGCAGTTACTCACCGGGGGAAGCCTACAATGAGCAGTTCTTC.

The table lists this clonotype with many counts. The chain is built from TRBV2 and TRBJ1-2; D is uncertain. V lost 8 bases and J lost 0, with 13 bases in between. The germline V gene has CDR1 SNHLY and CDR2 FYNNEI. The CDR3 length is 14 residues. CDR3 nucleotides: TGTGCCAGCGTCGGTGGAGGTTCTAACTATGGCTACACCTTC. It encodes CASVGGGSNYGYTF.